This section outlines one TCR beta chain sequence together with its context. Its matching antigen is unknown. These data are taken from a study of shared clonotypes between healthy human individuals. Study-level results: The study found lower generation probabilities in non-shared clonotypes than in those shared by all four donors.

Sequenced by immunoSEQ multiplex PCR; TCRdb stores in-frame clones only, minus some. The profile covers 2,500,000 or so clones, with around 93% appearing a single time and more than 0.35% taken by the ten largest. Germline CDR1 SGDLS, CDR2 YYNGEE. This CDR3 has 15 amino acids. Germline trimming cut 0 bases from V and 4 bases from J; bases unmatched to any gene: 2. This receptor was obtained from a young man in good health. Some clones in this sample may be carry-over from other donors' samples. Sequencing was performed on naive CD4+ T cells from PBMCs. Specified subset: CD45RA+ positively selected. The V call is TRBV9, the J call TRBJ2-3, with 10 bases identical to TRBD2. CDR3 region: CASSVDLAGADTQYF. As DNA, the CDR3 is TGTGCCAGCAGCGTAGACCTAGCGGGGGCAGATACGCAGTATTTT. Filled out from reference TRBV9 and TRBJ2-3, the complete variable domain reads DSGVTQTPKHLITATGQRVTLRCSPRSGDLSVYWYQQSLDQGLQFLIQYYNGEERAKGNILERFSAQQFPDLHSELNLSSLELGDSALYFCASSVDLAGADTQYFGPGTRLTVL.